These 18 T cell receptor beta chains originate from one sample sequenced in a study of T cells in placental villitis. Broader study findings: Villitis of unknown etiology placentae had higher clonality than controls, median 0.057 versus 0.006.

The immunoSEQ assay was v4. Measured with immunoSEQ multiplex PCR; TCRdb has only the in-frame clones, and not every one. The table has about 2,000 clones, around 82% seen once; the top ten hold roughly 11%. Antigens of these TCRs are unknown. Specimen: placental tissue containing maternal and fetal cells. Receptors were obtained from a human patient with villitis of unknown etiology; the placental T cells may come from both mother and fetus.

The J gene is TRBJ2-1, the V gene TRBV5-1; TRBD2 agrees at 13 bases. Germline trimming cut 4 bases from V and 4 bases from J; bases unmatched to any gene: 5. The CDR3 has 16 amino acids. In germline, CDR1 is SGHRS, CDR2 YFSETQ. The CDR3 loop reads CASSPPGLAGYNEQFF. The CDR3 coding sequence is TGCGCCAGCAGCCCACCGGGACTAGCGGGATACAATGAGCAGTTCTTC.

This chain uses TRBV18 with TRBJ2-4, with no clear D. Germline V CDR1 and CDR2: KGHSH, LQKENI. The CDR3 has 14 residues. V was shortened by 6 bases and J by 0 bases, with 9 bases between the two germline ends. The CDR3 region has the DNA TGTGCCAGCTCTTTCGACTTAGCCAAAAACATTCAGTACTTC. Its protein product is CASSFDLAKNIQYF.

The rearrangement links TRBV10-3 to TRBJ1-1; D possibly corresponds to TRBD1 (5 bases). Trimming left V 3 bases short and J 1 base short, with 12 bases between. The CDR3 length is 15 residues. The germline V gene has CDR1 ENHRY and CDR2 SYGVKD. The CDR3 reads CAISEALGQNTEAFF. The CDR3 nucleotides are TGTGCCATCAGTGAAGCCCTCGGACAGAACACTGAAGCTTTCTTT.

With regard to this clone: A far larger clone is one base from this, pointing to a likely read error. The CDR3 here is CVSSYPGAPFF. DNA of the CDR3: TGTGTCAGCAGTTACCCGGGGGCACCATTCTTC. The gene calls are TRBV6-2 or TRBV6-3 and TRBJ2-7, with D tentatively TRBD1 or TRBD2 (6 bases each). CDR3 length equals 11 residues. Germline V gene lookup returns CDR1 MNHEY and CDR2 SVGEGT.

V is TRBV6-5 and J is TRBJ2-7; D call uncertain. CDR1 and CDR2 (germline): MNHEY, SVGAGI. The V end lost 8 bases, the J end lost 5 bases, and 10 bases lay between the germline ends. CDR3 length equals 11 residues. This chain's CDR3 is CASLWTDEQYF. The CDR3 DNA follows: TGTGCCAGCCTTTGGACGGACGAGCAGTACTTC.

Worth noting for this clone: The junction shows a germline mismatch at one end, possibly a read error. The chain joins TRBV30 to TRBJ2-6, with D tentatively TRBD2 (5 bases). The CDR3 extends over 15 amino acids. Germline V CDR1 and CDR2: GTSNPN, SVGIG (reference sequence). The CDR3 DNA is TGTGCCTGGTCAGCGGCGCTCTCTAGGGCCAACGTCCTGACTTTC. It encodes CAWSAALSRANVLTF.

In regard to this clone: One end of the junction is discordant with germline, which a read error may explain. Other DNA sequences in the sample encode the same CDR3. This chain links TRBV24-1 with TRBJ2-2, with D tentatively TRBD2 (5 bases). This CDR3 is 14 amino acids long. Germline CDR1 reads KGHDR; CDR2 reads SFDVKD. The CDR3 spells CATPEDSGTGELFF. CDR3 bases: TGTGCCACCCCCGAGGATTCGGGCACCGGGGAACTGTTTTTT.

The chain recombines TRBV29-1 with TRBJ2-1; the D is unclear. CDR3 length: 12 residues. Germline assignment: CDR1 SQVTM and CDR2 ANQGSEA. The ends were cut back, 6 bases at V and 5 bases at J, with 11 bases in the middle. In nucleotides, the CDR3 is TGCAGCGTGGGAAAAGGGAACAATGAGCAGTTCTTC. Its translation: CSVGKGNNEQFF.

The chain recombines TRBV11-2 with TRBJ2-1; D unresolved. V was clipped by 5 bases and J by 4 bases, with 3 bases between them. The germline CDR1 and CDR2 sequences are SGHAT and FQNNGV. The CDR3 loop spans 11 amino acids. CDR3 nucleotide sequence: TGTGCCAGCAGCCATTACAATGAGCAGTTCTTC. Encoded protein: CASSHYNEQFF.

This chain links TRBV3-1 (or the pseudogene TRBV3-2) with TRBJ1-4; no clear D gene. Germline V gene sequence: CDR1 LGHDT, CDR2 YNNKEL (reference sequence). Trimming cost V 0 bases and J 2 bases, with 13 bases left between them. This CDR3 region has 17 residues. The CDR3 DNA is TGTGCCAGCAGCCAAGATGGGGATGGAAGGACTAATGAAAAACTGTTTTTT. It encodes CASSQDGDGRTNEKLFF.

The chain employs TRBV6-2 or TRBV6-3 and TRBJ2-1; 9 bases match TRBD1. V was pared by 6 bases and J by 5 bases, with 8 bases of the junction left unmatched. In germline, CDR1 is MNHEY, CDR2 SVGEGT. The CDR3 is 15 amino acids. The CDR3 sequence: CASSPTGGAHNEQFF. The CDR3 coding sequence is TGTGCCAGCAGCCCCACAGGGGGCGCCCACAATGAGCAGTTCTTC.

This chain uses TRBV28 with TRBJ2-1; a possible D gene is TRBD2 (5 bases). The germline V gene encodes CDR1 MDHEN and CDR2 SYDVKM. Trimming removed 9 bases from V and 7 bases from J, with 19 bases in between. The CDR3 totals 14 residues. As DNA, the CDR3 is TGTGCCAGTCGACGTCGGGGAATTAGGAATGAGCAGTTCTTC. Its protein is CASRRRGIRNEQFF.

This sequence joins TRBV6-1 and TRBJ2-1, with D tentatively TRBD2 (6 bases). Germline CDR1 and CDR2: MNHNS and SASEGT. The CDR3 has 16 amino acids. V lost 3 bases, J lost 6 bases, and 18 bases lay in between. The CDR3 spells CASSEFHGSDFNEQFF. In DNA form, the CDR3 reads TGTGCCAGCAGTGAGTTCCACGGGAGCGACTTCAATGAGCAGTTCTTC.

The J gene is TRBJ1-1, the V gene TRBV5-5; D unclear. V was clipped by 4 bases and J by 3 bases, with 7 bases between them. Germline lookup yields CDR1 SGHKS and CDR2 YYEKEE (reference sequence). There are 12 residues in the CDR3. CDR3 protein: CASSPLYTEAFF. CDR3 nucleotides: TGTGCCAGCAGCCCTCTATACACTGAAGCTTTCTTT.

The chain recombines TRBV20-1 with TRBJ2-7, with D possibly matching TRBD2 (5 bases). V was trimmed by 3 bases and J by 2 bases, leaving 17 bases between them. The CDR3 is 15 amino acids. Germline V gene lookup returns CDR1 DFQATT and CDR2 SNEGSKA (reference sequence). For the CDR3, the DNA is TGCAGTGCTAGTCCGCGGGCCTCGGGAACCTACGAGCAGTACTTC. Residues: CSASPRASGTYEQYF.

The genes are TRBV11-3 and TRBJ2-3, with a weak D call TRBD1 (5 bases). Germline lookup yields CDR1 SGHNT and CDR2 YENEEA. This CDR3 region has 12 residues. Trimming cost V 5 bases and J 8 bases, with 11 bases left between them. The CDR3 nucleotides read TGTGCCAGCAGCCAGGGTTTCGGTACGCAGTATTTT. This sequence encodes CASSQGFGTQYF.

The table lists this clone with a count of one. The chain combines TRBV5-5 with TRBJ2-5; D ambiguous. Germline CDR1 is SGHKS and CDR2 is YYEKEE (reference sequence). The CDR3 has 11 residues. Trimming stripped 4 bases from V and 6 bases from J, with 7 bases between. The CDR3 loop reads CASSVGQTQYF. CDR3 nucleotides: TGTGCCAGCAGCGTAGGGCAGACCCAGTACTTC. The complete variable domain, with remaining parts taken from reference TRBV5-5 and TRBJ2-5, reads DAGVTQSPTHLIKTRGQQVTLRCSPISGHKSVSWYQQVLGQGPQFIFQYYEKEERGRGNFPDRFSARQFPNYSSELNVNALLLGDSALYLCASSVGQTQYFGPGTRLLVL.

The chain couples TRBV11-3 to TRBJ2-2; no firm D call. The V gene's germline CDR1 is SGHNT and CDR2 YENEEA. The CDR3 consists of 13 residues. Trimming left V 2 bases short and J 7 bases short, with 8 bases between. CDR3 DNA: TGTGCCAGCAGCTTAAGGTCGGGCGGGGAGCTGTTTTTT. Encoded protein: CASSLRSGGELFF.